Below, 11 T cell receptor beta chains from the same sample are listed, as sequenced in a study of shared clonotypes between healthy human individuals. Produced via immunoSEQ multiplex PCR; TCRdb's table is partial and in-frame only. The sample carries some 2.4 million clones, approximately 93% recorded once. The sample was naive CD4+ T cells from PBMCs. Subset described: CD45RA+ positively selected. These receptors were collected from a man aged 18 to 30 in good health. Some clones in this sample may be carry-over from other donors' samples.

Worth noting for this clone: The sample holds other DNA sequences that translate to the same CDR3. This rearrangement joins TRBV5-1 to TRBJ1-1; 7 bases fit TRBD1. Unmatched junction bases numbered 2, after V lost 2 bases and J lost 4 bases. The CDR3 contains 13 residues. Germline CDR1 is SGHRS and CDR2 is YFSETQ. The CDR3 nucleotides read TGCGCCAGCAGCTTATGGACAGGCACTGAAGCTTTCTTT. This translates into CASSLWTGTEAFF.

V and J are TRBV27 and TRBJ2-1, with D perhaps being TRBD1 or TRBD2 (5 bases each). Trimming left V 6 bases short and J 7 bases short, with 16 bases between. From germline, CDR1 is MNHEY and CDR2 SMNVEV (reference sequence). The CDR3 runs 14 residues. CDR3 in amino acids: CASRPGLKGNEQFF. The CDR3 nucleotides are TGTGCCAGCAGGCCGGGGCTCAAAGGGAATGAGCAGTTCTTC.

The genes are TRBV9 and TRBJ2-2; 14 nucleotides align to TRBD2. The CDR3 is 18 amino acids. The germline V gene encodes CDR1 SGDLS and CDR2 YYNGEE. Trimming cost V 3 bases and J 1 base; bases outside gene matches: 5. CDR3 protein: CASSAGTSGSLNTGELFF. DNA for the CDR3: TGTGCCAGCAGCGCCGGGACTAGCGGGAGTTTGAACACCGGGGAGCTGTTTTTT.

The CDR3 region is CASSLRQGAVLRGYTF. CDR3 bases: TGTGCCAGCAGCTTAAGACAAGGGGCAGTCTTGAGGGGCTACACCTTC. This chain uses TRBV7-3 with TRBJ1-2, with D possibly matching TRBD1 (5 bases). Trimming shortened V by 1 base and J by 8 bases, and 20 bases separated the two germline ends. The CDR3 sequence is 16 residues long. Per germline, CDR1 SGHTA and CDR2 FQGTGA.

V is TRBV11-1 and J is TRBJ2-7; D call uncertain. Germline V gives CDR1 SGHAT, CDR2 FQDESV (reference sequence). The CDR3 has 16 amino acids. With 1 base removed from V and 7 bases from J, the gap between germline ends came to 20 bases. The CDR3 is CASSLGVGRWSLEQYF. In nucleotides, the CDR3 is TGTGCCAGCAGCTTAGGGGTAGGCAGGTGGAGTTTGGAGCAGTACTTC.

V usage is TRBV7-3 and J usage is TRBJ2-3; D is unresolved. V lost 3 bases, J lost 3 bases, and 13 bases lay in between. From germline, CDR1 is SGHTA and CDR2 FQGTGA. There are 15 residues in the CDR3. The CDR3: CASSLTQLKTDTQYF. The CDR3 coding sequence is TGTGCCAGCAGCTTGACCCAGCTTAAGACAGATACGCAGTATTTT.

This clone was seen once. The sample holds other DNA sequences that translate to the same CDR3. This sequence joins TRBV29-1 and TRBJ2-5, with D possibly matching TRBD2 (6 bases). Germline V gene data show CDR1 as SQVTM and CDR2 as ANQGSEA. This CDR3 spans 10 amino acids. V gave up 7 bases and J gave up 3 bases, with 6 bases separating them. The CDR3 nucleotides read TGCAGCGGGGGGGAAGAGACCCAGTACTTC. Encoded protein: CSGGEETQYF.

The chain carries TRBV29-1 and TRBJ2-5; 8 bases fit TRBD2. The length of the CDR3 is 13 residues. J gave up 4 bases and V 4 bases, and 5 bases lay outside the gene matches. Germline V CDR1 and CDR2: SQVTM, ANQGSEA. The CDR3 nucleotides read TGCAGCGTTGGCGGGAGGTTCTTAGAGACCCAGTACTTC. It translates to CSVGGRFLETQYF.

This clone was observed a few times. The same CDR3 arises from other DNA sequences in this sample as well. The rearrangement links TRBV7-9 to TRBJ1-1; tentatively, D is TRBD1 (5 bases). The CDR3 runs 13 residues. Trimming pared 1 base from V and 4 bases from J, leaving 7 bases between. Germline V gene data show CDR1 as SEHNR and CDR2 as FQNEAQ (reference sequence). The DNA of the CDR3 is TGTGCCAGCAGCTTAGAGCAGGGCACTGAAGCTTTCTTT. Translated, it gives CASSLEQGTEAFF.

The chain has TRBV11-2 and TRBJ2-1; 7 bases line up with TRBD1. Germline CDR1 SGHAT, CDR2 FQNNGV. V shed 7 bases and J 6 bases; nucleotides not matched to a gene: 15. The CDR3 runs 16 residues. The DNA of the CDR3 is TGTGCCAGCAAAACCCTGCTGGTAGGGGGCCGCAATGAGCAGTTCTTC. As protein: CASKTLLVGGRNEQFF.

The rearrangement uses TRBV28 and TRBJ1-1; TRBD1 might be the D (5 bases). The V and J ends lost 5 bases and 10 bases respectively, with 17 bases between them. Germline values: CDR1 MDHEN, CDR2 SYDVKM. The CDR3 extends over 13 amino acids. The CDR3 spells CASSLLTARGAFF. In DNA form, the CDR3 reads TGTGCCAGCAGTCTCTTGACAGCCCGGGGAGCTTTCTTT.